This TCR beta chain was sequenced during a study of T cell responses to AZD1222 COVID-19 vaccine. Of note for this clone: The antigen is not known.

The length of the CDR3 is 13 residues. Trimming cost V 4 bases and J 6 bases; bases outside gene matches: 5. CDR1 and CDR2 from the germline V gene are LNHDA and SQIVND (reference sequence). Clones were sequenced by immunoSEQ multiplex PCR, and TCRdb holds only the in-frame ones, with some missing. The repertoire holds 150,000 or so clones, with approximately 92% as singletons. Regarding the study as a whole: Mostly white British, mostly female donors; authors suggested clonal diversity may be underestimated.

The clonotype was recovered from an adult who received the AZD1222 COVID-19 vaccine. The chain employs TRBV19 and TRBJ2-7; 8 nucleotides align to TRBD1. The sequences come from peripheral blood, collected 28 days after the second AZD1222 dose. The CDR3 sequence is CASSTGTGGEQYF. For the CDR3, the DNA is TGTGCCAGTAGTACGGGAACAGGGGGCGAGCAGTACTTC.